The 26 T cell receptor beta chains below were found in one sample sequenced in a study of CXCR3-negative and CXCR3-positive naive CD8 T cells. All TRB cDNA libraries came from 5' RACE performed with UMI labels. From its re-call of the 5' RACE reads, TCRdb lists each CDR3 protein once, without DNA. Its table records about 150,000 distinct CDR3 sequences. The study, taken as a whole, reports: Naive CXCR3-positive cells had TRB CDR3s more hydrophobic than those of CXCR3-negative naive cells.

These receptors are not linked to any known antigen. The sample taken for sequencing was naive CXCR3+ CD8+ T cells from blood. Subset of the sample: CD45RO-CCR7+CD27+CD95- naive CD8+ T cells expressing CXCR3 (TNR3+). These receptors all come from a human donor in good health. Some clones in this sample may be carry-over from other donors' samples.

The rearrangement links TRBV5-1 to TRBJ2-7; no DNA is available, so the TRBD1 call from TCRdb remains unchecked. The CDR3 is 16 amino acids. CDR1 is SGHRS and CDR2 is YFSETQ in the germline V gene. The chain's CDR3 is CASSPGVTPEGFEQYF.

The CDR3 here is CARISGSTADTQYF. This chain links TRBV28 with TRBJ2-3; TCRdb gives TRBD2 as the D gene, but with no DNA this cannot be confirmed. In germline, CDR1 is MDHEN, CDR2 SYDVKM. The CDR3 loop spans 14 amino acids.

CDR3 sequence: CATSRISGTGELFF. The chain is built from TRBV15 and TRBJ2-2. The CDR3 covers 14 residues. Germline values: CDR1 LNHNV, CDR2 YYDKDF (reference sequence).

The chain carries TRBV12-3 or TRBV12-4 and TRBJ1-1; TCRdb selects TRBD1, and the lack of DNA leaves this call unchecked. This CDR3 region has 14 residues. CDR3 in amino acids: CASILGTGHTEAFF.

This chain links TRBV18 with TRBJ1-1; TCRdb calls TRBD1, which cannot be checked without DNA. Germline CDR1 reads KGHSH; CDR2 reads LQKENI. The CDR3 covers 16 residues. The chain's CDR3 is CASSSGQGELNTEAFF.

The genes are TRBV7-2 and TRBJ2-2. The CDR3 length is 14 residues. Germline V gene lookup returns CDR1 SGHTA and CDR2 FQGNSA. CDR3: CASSLGPAAGELFF.

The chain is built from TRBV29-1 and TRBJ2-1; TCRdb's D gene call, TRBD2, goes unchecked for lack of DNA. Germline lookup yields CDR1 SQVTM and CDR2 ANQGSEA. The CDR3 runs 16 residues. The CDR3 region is CSVGGPSDTIENEQFF.

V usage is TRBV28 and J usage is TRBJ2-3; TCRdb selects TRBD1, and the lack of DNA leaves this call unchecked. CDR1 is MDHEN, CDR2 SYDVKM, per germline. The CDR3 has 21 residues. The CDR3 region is CASSLFSIFGGLNRVSDTQYF.

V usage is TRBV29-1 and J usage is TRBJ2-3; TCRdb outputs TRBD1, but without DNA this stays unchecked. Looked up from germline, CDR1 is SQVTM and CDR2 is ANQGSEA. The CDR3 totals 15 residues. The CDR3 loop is CSVAGGQGPTDTQYF.

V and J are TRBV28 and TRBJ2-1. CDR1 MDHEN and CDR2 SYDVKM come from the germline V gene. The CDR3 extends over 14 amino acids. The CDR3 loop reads CASRGKIAVDEQFF.

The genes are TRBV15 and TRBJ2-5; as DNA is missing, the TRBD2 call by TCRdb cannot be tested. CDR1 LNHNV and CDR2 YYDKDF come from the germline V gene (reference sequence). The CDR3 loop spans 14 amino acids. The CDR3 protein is CATSRVTAGETQYF.

CDR3 protein: CSGEDSSYNEQFF. V gene TRBV29-1 combines with J gene TRBJ2-1. CDR1 is SQVTM, CDR2 ANQGSEA, per germline. CDR3 length: 13 amino acids.

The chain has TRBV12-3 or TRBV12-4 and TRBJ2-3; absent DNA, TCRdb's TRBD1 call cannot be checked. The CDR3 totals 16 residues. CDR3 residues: CASSLTAGAGTDTQYF.

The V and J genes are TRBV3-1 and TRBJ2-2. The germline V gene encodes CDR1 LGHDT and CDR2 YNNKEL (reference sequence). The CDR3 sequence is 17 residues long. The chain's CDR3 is CASSPTSGVRSTGELFF.

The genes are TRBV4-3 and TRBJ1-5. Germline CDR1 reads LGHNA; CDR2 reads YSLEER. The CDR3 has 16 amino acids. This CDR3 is CASSQDRVFSGQPQHF.

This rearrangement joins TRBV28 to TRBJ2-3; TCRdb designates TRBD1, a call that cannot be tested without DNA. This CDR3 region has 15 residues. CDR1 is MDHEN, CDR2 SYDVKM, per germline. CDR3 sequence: CASSPGSSTTDTQYF.

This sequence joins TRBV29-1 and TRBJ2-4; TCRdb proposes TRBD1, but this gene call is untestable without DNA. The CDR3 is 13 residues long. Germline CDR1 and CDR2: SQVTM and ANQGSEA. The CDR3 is CSAKDSLKNIQYF.

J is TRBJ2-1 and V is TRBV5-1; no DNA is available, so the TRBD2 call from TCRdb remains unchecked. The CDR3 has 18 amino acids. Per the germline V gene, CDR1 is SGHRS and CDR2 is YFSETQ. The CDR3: CASSRDRTSGSIDNEQFF.

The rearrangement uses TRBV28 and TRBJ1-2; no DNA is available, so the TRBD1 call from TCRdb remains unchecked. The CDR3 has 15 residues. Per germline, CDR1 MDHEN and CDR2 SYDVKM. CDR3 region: CASRTARGYNYGYTF.

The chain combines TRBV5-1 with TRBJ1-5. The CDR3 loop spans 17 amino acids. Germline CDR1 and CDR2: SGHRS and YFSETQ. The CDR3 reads CANLSPPPACSRKPQHF.

CDR3 sequence: CSADNGTSGQNTGELFF. The rearrangement links TRBV20-1 to TRBJ2-2; TCRdb indicates TRBD2, and absent DNA this call remains unverified. This CDR3 region has 17 residues. Germline V lookup: CDR1 DFQATT, CDR2 SNEGSKA (reference sequence).

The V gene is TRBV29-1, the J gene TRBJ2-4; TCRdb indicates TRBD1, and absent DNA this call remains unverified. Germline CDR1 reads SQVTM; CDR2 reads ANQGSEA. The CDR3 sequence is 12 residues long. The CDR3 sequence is CSVRDSKNIQYF.

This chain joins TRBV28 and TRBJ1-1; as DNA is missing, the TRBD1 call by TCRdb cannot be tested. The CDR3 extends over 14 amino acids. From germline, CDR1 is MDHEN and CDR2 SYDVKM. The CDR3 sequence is CASRSPGVGYEAFF.

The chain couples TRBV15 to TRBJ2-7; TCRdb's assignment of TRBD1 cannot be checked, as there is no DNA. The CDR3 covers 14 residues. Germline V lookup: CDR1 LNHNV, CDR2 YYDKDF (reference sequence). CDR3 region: CATSRGTGAYEQYF. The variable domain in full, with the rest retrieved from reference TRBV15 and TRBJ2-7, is DAMVIQNPRYQVTQFGKPVTLSCSQTLNHNVMYWYQQKSSQAPKLLFHYYDKDFNNEADTPDNFQSRRPNTSFCFLDIRSPGLGDTAMYLCATSRGTGAYEQYFGPGTRLTVT.

CDR3 sequence reads: CASADSLGGYTF. The J gene is TRBJ1-2, the V gene TRBV19. The CDR3 is 12 amino acids. The germline gives CDR1 LNHDA, CDR2 SQIVND (reference sequence).

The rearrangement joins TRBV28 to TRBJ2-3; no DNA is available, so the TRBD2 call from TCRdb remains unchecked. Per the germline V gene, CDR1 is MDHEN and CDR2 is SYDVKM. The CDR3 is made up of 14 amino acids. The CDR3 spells CASSPLRPTDTQYF.